Listed below are T cell receptor beta chains from one sample, sequenced in a study of shared clonotypes between healthy human individuals. The assay was immunoSEQ multiplex PCR, and TCRdb's table has in-frame clones only and misses some. Of about 960,000 clones in the sample, about 80% are singletons; the top ten hold around 1.4%. Sequencing used memory CD4+ T cells sorted from blood. The source of these receptors is a man between 18 and 35 years old in good health. Each CDR3 is given with its conserved first and last residue. D genes are given only for firm matches. Rows may omit the clone size; those that give it use once, few, many or a size class.

TRBJ2-6 TRBV7-9 . TRBD1 CASSRLTGAAGANVLTF TGTGCCAGCAGCCGATTAACAGGGGCGGCTGGGGCCAACGTCCTGACTTTC
TRBJ2-5 TRBV9 . TRBD1 CASSAGTASTETQYF TGTGCCAGCAGCGCAGGGACAGCCTCCACCGAGACCCAGTACTTC
TRBJ1-4 TRBV2 . . CASRIDRWYEKLFF TGTGCCAGCAGGATAGACAGGTGGTACGAAAAACTGTTTTTT
TRBJ2-7 TRBV28 . TRBD2 CASSPSGGIPGGQYF TGTGCCAGCAGCCCTTCGGGGGGGATCCCCGGAGGGCAGTACTTC
TRBJ1-5 TRBV7-2 . . CASSLTGGFQPQHF TGTGCCAGCAGCCTAACGGGGGGTTTTCAGCCCCAGCATTTT
TRBJ2-7 TRBV2 once . CASRGREKGSYEQYF TGTGCCAGCAGGGGCAGGGAGAAGGGGTCCTACGAGCAGTACTTC
TRBJ1-3 TRBV18 . . CASSIPGNTIYF TGTGCCAGCTCAATCCCCGGAAACACCATATATTTT
TRBJ2-5 TRBV5-4 . TRBD2 CASSRGLAEETQYF TGTGCCAGCAGCAGGGGACTAGCGGAAGAGACCCAGTACTTC
TRBJ2-3 TRBV7-8 . . CASSLGGRTDTQYF TGTGCCAGCAGCCTCGGGGGCCGCACAGATACGCAGTATTTT
TRBJ2-7 TRBV5-1 . . CASSLRNDLGEQYF TGCGCCAGCAGCTTGCGGAACGACCTGGGGGAGCAGTACTTC
TRBJ2-5 TRBV7-7 . TRBD2 CASSLAPSGETQYF TGTGCTAGCAGCTTAGCGCCTAGCGGAGAGACCCAGTACTTC
TRBJ1-4 TRBV7-9 . . CASSLGGFSIATNEKLFF TGTGCCAGCAGCTTAGGTGGCTTTTCTATTGCAACTAATGAAAAACTGTTTTTT
TRBJ1-3 TRBV7-2 . . CASSFAGPGNTIYF TGTGCCAGCAGCTTCGCAGGGCCTGGAAACACCATATATTTT
TRBJ2-1 TRBV20-1 many . CSGTGNEQFF TGCAGTGGGACGGGCAATGAGCAGTTCTTC
TRBJ2-7 TRBV4-1 . . CASRQTEAVSYEQYF TGCGCCAGCAGACAGACTGAGGCGGTCTCCTACGAGCAGTACTTC
TRBJ1-3 TRBV10-3 . . CAISDRGISGNTIYF TGTGCCATCAGTGATCGGGGGATCTCTGGAAACACCATATATTTT
TRBJ1-4 TRBV30 few TRBD1 CAWSVIGTGYEKLFF TGTGCCTGGAGTGTAATCGGGACAGGGTACGAAAAACTGTTTTTT
TRBJ2-2 TRBV18 few . CASSPVGGGATGELFF TGTGCCAGCTCACCCGTCGGCGGAGGGGCGACCGGGGAGCTGTTTTTT
TRBJ1-5 TRBV7-2 . . CASSPGQGHQPQHF TGTGCCAGCAGCCCGGGGCAGGGCCATCAGCCCCAGCATTTT
TRBJ2-3 TRBV5-1 once TRBD2 CASSPSGGITDTQYF TGCGCCAGCAGTCCTAGCGGGGGGATCACAGATACGCAGTATTTT
TRBJ2-5 TRBV5-1 many TRBD2 CASSTSGGLETQYF TGCGCCAGCAGCACCAGCGGGGGGTTAGAGACCCAGTACTTC
TRBJ1-4 TRBV4-2 . . CASSQDRSPNLPNNEKLFF TGTGCCAGCAGCCAAGATCGTTCACCAAACTTGCCGAATAATGAAAAACTGTTTTTT
TRBJ1-6 TRBV30 . . CAWSGDGNSPLHF TGTGCCTGGAGTGGGGACGGAAATTCACCCCTCCACTTT
TRBJ1-1 TRBV5-6 . . CASSQPDGMGEAFF TGTGCCAGCAGCCAACCGGACGGCATGGGTGAAGCTTTCTTT
TRBJ1-5 TRBV4-3 . TRBD1 CASSQSYQGGQPQHF TGCGCCAGCAGCCAGTCTTATCAGGGGGGTCAGCCCCAGCATTTT
TRBJ2-3 TRBV18 . . CASSPPGVPDTQYF TGTGCCAGCTCACCACCCGGGGTCCCAGATACGCAGTATTTT
TRBJ2-1 TRBV2 . . CASSGQALRNEQFF TGTGCCAGCAGCGGACAAGCACTTAGGAATGAGCAGTTCTTC
TRBJ2-1 TRBV5-6 . . CASNTISGPKGAGEQFF TGTGCCAGCAATACGATTAGCGGACCCAAGGGGGCAGGTGAGCAGTTCTTC
TRBJ2-3 TRBV30 . TRBD1 CAWSAGDRDSDTQYF TGTGCCTGGAGTGCCGGGGACAGGGATTCAGATACGCAGTATTTT